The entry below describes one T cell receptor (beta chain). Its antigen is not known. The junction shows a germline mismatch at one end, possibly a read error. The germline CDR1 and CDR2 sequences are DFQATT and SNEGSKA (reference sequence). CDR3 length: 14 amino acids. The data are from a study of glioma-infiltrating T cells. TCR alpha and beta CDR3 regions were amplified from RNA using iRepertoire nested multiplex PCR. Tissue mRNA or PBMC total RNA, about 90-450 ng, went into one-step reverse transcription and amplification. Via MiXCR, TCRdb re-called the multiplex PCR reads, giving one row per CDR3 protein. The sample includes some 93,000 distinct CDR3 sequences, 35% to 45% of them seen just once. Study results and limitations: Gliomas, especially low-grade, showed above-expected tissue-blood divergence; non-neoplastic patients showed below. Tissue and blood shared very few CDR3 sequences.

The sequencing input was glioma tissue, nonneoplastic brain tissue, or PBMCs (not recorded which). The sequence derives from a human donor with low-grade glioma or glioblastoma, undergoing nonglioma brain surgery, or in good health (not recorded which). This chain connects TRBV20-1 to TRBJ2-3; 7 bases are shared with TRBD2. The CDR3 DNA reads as TGCAGTGCTAGAAGGCTAGCGGTGACATATACTCAGTATTTT. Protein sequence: CSARRLAVTYTQYF.